A selection of T cell receptor beta chains follows, all from one sample in a study of glioma-infiltrating T cells. TCRdb passed the multiplex PCR reads through MiXCR, listing each CDR3 protein once. The table includes more than 350,000 distinct CDR3 sequences, 41% detected once. Input material: glioma tissue, nonneoplastic brain tissue, or PBMCs (not recorded which). These receptors were obtained from a human donor with low-grade glioma or glioblastoma, undergoing nonglioma brain surgery, or in good health (not recorded which). Both conserved end residues are part of each CDR3. The D gene is left open where the match is weak. Clone size is shown for a subset of rows, as once, few, many or a class of expanded clone.

CDR3 length	clone size	V gene	J gene	D gene	CDR3 DNA	CDR3 protein
14	-	TRBV11-2	TRBJ2-1	-	TGTGCCAGCAGCTTAGGTAGGGGCGGGAATGAGCAGTTCTTC	CASSLGRGGNEQFF
16	few	TRBV28	TRBJ2-7	TRBD2	TGTGCCAGCAGTTTGATGTCGCGGGAGGCCTCCTACGAGCAGTACTTC	CASSLMSREASYEQYF
14	-	TRBV5-4	TRBJ2-3	-	TGTGCCAGCAGCTTTCAGGGGGGCTCAGATACGCAGTATTTT	CASSFQGGSDTQYF
14	few	TRBV28	TRBJ1-2	-	TGTGCCAGCAGTTTAAGGCAGCAAAGCTATGGCTACACCTTC	CASSLRQQSYGYTF
15	many	TRBV6-1	TRBJ1-2	TRBD1	TGTGCCAGCAGTGATGGGTCAGGGGGCTCTAATGGCTACACCTTC	CASSDGSGGSNGYTF
14	few	TRBV28	TRBJ1-3	-	TGTGCCAGTAAAACCGGGACATTGAGAAACACCATATATTTT	CASKTGTLRNTIYF
16	-	TRBV20-1	TRBJ2-7	TRBD2	TGCAGTGCTAAAGGGTTAGCGGGAGGGAAGGATTACGAGCAGTACTTC	CSAKGLAGGKDYEQYF
15	-	TRBV18	TRBJ1-2	-	TGTGCCAGCTCACCATCGACAACGAACGACTATGGCTACACCTTC	CASSPSTTNDYGYTF
14	-	TRBV28	TRBJ1-3	-	TGTGCCAGCTGCCCCAGCAACTCTGGAAACACCGTATATTTT	CASCPSNSGNTVYF
17	-	TRBV12-5	TRBJ2-1	TRBD2	TGTGCTAGTGGGACCTCCCGAGGACTAGCGGGCTACAATGAGCAGTTCTTC	CASGTSRGLAGYNEQFF
14	-	TRBV28	TRBJ2-7	TRBD1	TGTGCCAGCAGTTCAGGGGGCAAAGGTTACGAGCAGTACTTC	CASSSGGKGYEQYF
13	-	TRBV29-1	TRBJ1-2	TRBD1	TGCAGCTCCTTGTCTGGGACAGGCTATGGCTACACCTTC	CSSLSGTGYGYTF
16	once	TRBV19	TRBJ1-1	TRBD1	TGTGCCAGTAGCAACCCTTCGGACAGGGGTTGGTCCGAAGCTTTCTTT	CASSNPSDRGWSEAFF
13	few	TRBV7-2	TRBJ1-1	TRBD1	TGTGCCAGCCTACGGGACAGCTTCACTGAAGCTTTCTTT	CASLRDSFTEAFF
14	many	TRBV27	TRBJ2-7	TRBD2	TGTGCCAGCAGTTTAGCGGGACTAGTCTACGAGCAGTACTTC	CASSLAGLVYEQYF
11	-	TRBV30	TRBJ1-1	TRBD1	TGTGCCTGGGGGAGGACAGGGGAAGCTTTCTTT	CAWGRTGEAFF
16	many	TRBV27	TRBJ2-2	TRBD1	TGTGCCAGCAGTTTTCAGCGAGGGGGCAACACCGGGGAGCTGTTTTTT	CASSFQRGGNTGELFF
17	-	TRBV5-4	TRBJ2-5	-	TGTGCCAGCAGCCAAATAACGGGGGCCGAGGGAAAAGAGACCCAGTACTTC	CASSQITGAEGKETQYF
14	-	TRBV27	TRBJ2-7	TRBD2	TGTGCCAGCGGCACTAGCGGGGGTTCCTGCGAGCAGTACTTC	CASGTSGGSCEQYF
16	-	TRBV28	TRBJ2-7	-	TGTGCCAGCAGTTTTAATAGGGCTAGCGCGGGGTACGAGCATTACTTC	CASSFNRASAGYEHYF
16	-	TRBV6-2/TRBV6-3	TRBJ2-1	TRBD2	TGTGCCAGCATTTACATGAAGCGGGAGGGCCTAGATGAGCGGTTCTTC	CASIYMKREGLDERFF
13	-	TRBV24-1	TRBJ1-1	-	TGTGCCAACCAAGGACAGCCGAACACTGAAGCTTTCTTT	CANQGQPNTEAFF
16	few	TRBV7-2	TRBJ2-3	TRBD2	TGTGCCAGCAGCTTATGGACTAGCGGGATCTCAGATACGCGGTATTTT	CASSLWTSGISDTRYF
14	-	TRBV7-3	TRBJ2-7	TRBD1	TGTGCCAGCAGCCACGGGGGACAGGGAGTGGAGCAGTACTTC	CASSHGGQGVEQYF
16	-	TRBV2	TRBJ2-1	TRBD2	TGTGCCAGCAGTGAAGCGAGATCTAGCGGGAACAATGAGCAGTTCTTC	CASSEARSSGNNEQFF
15	few	TRBV7-9	TRBJ1-1	-	TGTGCCAGCACCAGCCTGTGGGAGAGCAACACTGAAGCTTTCTTT	CASTSLWESNTEAFF
18	many	TRBV25-1	TRBJ2-2	TRBD2	TGTGCCAGCAGTGACTCCCCTGGGACTAGCGGGACTACCGGGGAGCTGTTTTTT	CASSDSPGTSGTTGELFF
15	few	TRBV20-1	TRBJ2-1	-	TGCAGTGCTAGCGGGAGTGGGGGGATCTACAATGAGCAGTTCTTC	CSASGSGGIYNEQFF
14	-	TRBV20-1	TRBJ2-3	-	TGCGGTGCTGCCCGGGACTTCCTCACAGATACGCAGTATTTT	CGAARDFLTDTQYF
14	-	TRBV7-2	TRBJ1-2	-	TGTGCCAGCAACCCGGGGGGTTATAACTATGGCTACACCTTC	CASNPGGYNYGYTF
12	-	TRBV7-2	TRBJ1-2	-	TGTGCCAGCAGCCAAGGGGGACTTCTCTACACCTTC	CASSQGGLLYTF
12	-	TRBV20-1	TRBJ2-7	-	TGCAGTGCTATATTGGCTTCTTACGAGCAGTACTTC	CSAILASYEQYF
13	-	TRBV19	TRBJ2-7	-	TGTGCCACCCGGGACACTCTCTCCTACGAGCAGTACTTC	CATRDTLSYEQYF
15	-	TRBV20-1	TRBJ2-5	TRBD2	TGCAGTACTAAAGGACTAGCGGAGCTACAAGAGACCCAGTACTTC	CSTKGLAELQETQYF
15	-	TRBV4-1	TRBJ2-2	-	TGCGCCAGCAGCCCACAGCTAGGCACCGGCGGGGAGCTGTTTTTT	CASSPQLGTGGELFF
16	many	TRBV6-2/TRBV6-3	TRBJ1-1	-	TGTGCCAGCAGTTACTGGGTAACTTCGATGAACACTGAAGCTTTCTTT	CASSYWVTSMNTEAFF
15	few	TRBV7-9	TRBJ1-2	TRBD1	TGTGCCAGCAGCTTGGGGACAGCCTCCTCTCGGGGCTACACCTTC	CASSLGTASSRGYTF
13	few	TRBV20-1	TRBJ1-3	-	TGCAGTGCTAGAGATGGGCGAAGAAACACCATATATTTT	CSARDGRRNTIYF
17	-	TRBV4-2	TRBJ2-2	TRBD2	TGTGCCAGCAGCCAAGACGGACTAGCGGGAGAAATCGGGGAGCTGTTTTTT	CASSQDGLAGEIGELFF
17	-	TRBV4-2	TRBJ2-2	TRBD1	TGTGCCAGCAGCCAAGAACCGACAGGGACGAACACCGGGGAGCTGTTTTTT	CASSQEPTGTNTGELFF
14	few	TRBV28	TRBJ1-5	-	TGTGCCAGCAGTTCTGGGGACTTCAATCAGCCCCAGCATTTT	CASSSGDFNQPQHF